Below, one TCR beta chain is given with its context. Which antigen it targets is not known. Base qualities were left out, and no much larger clone turns up one base away. The immunoSEQ Assay was used to immunosequence TCRbeta CDR3 regions from genomic DNA. Prior to high-throughput sequencing, genomic DNA was amplified by bias-controlled multiplex PCR. Processing in the source paper ran as follows. To quantify the absolute abundance of each unique TCRbeta CDR3 region, the sequences were collapsed and filtered. Clonality, defined as 1 minus Pielou's evenness, was calculated using only productive rearrangements. To compute tumor T-cell fraction, TCRbeta template counts were normalized to usable DNA, with usable DNA estimated from several housekeeping genes. A previously published method was used to identify clones whose frequencies were significantly greater in on-treatment samples than in baseline samples. Drawn from immuneACCESS, this table holds only the in-frame rearrangements with V and J called that TCRdb kept. Clones are partly lost; checked studies trace under half to an unresolved V gene and leave the rest unexplained. Clonal size and the V and J genes are those of that table, whereas D and trimming came from the DNA. In all, the sample holds about 4,000 clones, and around 19% of those were seen once. Of the sample, about a fifth is held by the ten largest clones.

The treatment or condition label corresponds to: randomized to nivolumab then ipilimumab (arm A) or the reverse (arm B). Prior DNA-damaging chemotherapy had not been received by any trial patient. The samples were obtained from melanoma patients enrolled in CheckMate 064, an open-label, randomized phase II trial testing sequential checkpoint blockade. Genomic DNA from formalin-fixed paraffin-embedded (FFPE) tissue samples served as the input for tumor TCR sequencing. These data belong to a study of sequential checkpoint blockade in melanoma (dated by TCRdb to the late 2010s). Regarding the research as a whole: Patients were assigned by 1:1 randomization to either first-line nivolumab followed by ipilimumab (arm A) or ipilimumab followed by nivolumab (arm B). Maintenance nivolumab came after each of the two trial sequences. DNA from approximately 88 pretreatment melanoma tumor samples was subjected to TCRbeta immunosequencing. For more than 20 patients, matched tumor biopsies were obtained before treatment and at week 13, following single-agent nivolumab (arm A) or ipilimumab (arm B). About 75% of the matched tumor biopsy pairs taken before and after treatment were from the same lesion.

Points the paper makes about the study in general: Small sample sizes and reduced statistical power limited the analyses of tumor T-cell fraction within each arm. Larger, independent patient cohorts are needed to validate the response-prediction model that combines TCR metrics and mutation burden. Clinical benefit was about 30 times more likely to be achieved by patients whose tumor T-cell fraction and clonality increased by week 13. PD-L1 staining and CD8+ T-cell counts correlated with tumor T-cell fraction and clonality, whereas mutational load did not. Among patients in the nivolumab-first arm (arm A), tumor TIL clonality before treatment was associated with response (P = .04).

V is reduced by 3 bases and J by 0 bases, leaving a spacing of 10 bases between them. The germline V gene yields SGDLS for CDR1 and YYNGEE for CDR2. The CDR3 sequence holds 15 residues, the cysteine and phenylalanine included. Here the CDR3 DNA is all that survives: 45 bases in frame from base 1. The TCR was taken from a human patient with melanoma. Some clones in this sample may be carry-over from other donors' samples. The sequencing used tumor tissue (inferred from file names), collected from a patient given nivolumab and ipilimumab in sequence. The chain is made from TRBV9 and TRBJ2-1; the D call could be TRBD1 or TRBD2, with each sharing 6 bases. The CDR3 region: CASSGGGSSYNEQFF. DNA sequence: TGTGCCAGCAGCGGAGGGGGGAGCTCCTACAATGAGCAGTTCTTC.